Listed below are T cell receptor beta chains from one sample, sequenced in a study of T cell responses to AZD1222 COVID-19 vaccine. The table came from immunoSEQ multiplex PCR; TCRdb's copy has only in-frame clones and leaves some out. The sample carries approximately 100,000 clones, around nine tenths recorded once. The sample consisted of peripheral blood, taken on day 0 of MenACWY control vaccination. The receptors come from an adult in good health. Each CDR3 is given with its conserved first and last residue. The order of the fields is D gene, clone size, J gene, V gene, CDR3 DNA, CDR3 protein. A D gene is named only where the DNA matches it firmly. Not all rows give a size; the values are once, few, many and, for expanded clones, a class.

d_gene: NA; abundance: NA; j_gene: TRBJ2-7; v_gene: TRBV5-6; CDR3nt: TGTGCCAGCACCATTCGGGGGGCTTCCTACGAGCAGTACTTC; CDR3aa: CASTIRGASYEQYF
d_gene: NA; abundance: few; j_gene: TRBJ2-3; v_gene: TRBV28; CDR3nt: TGTGCCAGCAGTAGACTTAGCGGTAGCACAGATACGCAGTATTTT; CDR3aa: CASSRLSGSTDTQYF
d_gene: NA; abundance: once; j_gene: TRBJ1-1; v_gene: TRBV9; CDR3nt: TGTGCCAGCAGCGTAGGAATGAACACTGAAGCTTTCTTT; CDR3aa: CASSVGMNTEAFF
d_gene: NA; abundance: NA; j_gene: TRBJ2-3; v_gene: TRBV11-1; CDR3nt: TGTGCCAGCTCCTCAACCCCGGGGTTCACAGATACGCAGTATTTT; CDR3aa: CASSSTPGFTDTQYF
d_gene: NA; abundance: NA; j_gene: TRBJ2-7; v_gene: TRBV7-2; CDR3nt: TGTGCCAGCAGTCCCTCCTACGAGCAGTACTTC; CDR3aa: CASSPSYEQYF
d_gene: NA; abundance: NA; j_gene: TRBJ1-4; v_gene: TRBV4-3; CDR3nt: TGCGCCAGCAGCCAAGCTCCCTTGGCAACTAATGAAAAACTGTTTTTT; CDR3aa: CASSQAPLATNEKLFF
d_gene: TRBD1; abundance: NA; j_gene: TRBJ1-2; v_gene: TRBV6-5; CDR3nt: TGTGCCAGTGCCGAACAGGGAGGGGGCGGCTACACCTTC; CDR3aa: CASAEQGGGGYTF
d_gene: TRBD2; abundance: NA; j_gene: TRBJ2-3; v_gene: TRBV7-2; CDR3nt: TGTGCCAGCAGCTTCCCGGTGGGGGGGTCCGGCGATACGCAGTATTTT; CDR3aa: CASSFPVGGSGDTQYF
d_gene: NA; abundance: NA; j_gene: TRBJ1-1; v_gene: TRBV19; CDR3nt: TGTGCCAGTAGTCTGTCGGCGAACACTGAAGCTTTCTTT; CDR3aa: CASSLSANTEAFF
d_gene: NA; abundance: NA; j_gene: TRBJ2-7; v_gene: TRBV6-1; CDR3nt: TGTGCCAGCAGTGATTATTGGGTTAAAGGCGACAGGCCCTACGAGCAGTACTTC; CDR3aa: CASSDYWVKGDRPYEQYF
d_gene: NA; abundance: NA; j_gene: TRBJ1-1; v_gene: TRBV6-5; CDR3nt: TGTGCCGACCTTAAATACATCCCGAACACTGAAGCTTTCTTT; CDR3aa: CADLKYIPNTEAFF
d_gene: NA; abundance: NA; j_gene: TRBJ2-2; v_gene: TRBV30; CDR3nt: TGTGCCTGGAGTGTCGCCAGGAACACCGGGGAGCTGTTTTTT; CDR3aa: CAWSVARNTGELFF
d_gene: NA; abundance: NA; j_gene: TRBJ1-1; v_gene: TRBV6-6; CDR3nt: TGTGCCAGCAGTCCCCTCGTATCGTCACTCGGCACTGAAGCTTTCTTT; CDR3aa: CASSPLVSSLGTEAFF
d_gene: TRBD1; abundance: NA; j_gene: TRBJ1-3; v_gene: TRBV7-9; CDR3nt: TGTGCCAGCAGCTGGGACAGGGCCTCTGGAAACACCATATATTTT; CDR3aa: CASSWDRASGNTIYF
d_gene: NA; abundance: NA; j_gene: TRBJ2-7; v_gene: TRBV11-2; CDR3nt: TGTGCCAGCAGCTCCCGCCCCTACGAGCAGTACTTC; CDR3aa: CASSSRPYEQYF
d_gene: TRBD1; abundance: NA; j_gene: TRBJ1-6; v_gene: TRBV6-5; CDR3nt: TGTGCCAGCAGTTACAGACAGGGTCTAAATTCACCCCTCCACTTT; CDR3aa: CASSYRQGLNSPLHF
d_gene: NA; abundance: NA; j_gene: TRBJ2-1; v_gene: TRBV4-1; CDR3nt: TGCGCCAGCAGCCAAGTAGAGGGGAATGAGCAGTTCTTC; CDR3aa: CASSQVEGNEQFF
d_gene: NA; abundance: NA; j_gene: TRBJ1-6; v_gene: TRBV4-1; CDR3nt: TGCGCCAGCAGCCAAGAGGGCCTCACAAATTCACCCCTCCACTTT; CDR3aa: CASSQEGLTNSPLHF
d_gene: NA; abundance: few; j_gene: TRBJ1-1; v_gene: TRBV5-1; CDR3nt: TGCGCCAGCAGCTTCGACAGAGTATCCATGAACACTGAAGCTTTCTTT; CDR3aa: CASSFDRVSMNTEAFF
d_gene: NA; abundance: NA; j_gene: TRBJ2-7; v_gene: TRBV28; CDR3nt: TGTGCCAGCACCTCGGGATTTAACTACGAGCAGTACTTC; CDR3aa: CASTSGFNYEQYF
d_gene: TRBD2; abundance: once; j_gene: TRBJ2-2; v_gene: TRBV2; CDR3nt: TGTGCCAGCAGTAAGGCTAGCGGATACACCGGGGAGCTGTTTTTT; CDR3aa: CASSKASGYTGELFF
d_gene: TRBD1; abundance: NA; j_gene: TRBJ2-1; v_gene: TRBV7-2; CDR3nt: TGTGCCAGCAGCTTAGGGCAGGGGGCTAAGAATGAGCAGTTCTTC; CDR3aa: CASSLGQGAKNEQFF
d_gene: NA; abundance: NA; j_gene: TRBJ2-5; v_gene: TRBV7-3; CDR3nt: TGTGCCAGCAGCTTGGGGGAAAGGGAGACCCAGTACTTC; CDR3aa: CASSLGERETQYF
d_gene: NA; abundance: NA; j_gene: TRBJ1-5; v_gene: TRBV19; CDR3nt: TGTGCCAGTACGGACCCGCCTAGCAATCAGCCCCAGCATTTT; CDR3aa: CASTDPPSNQPQHF
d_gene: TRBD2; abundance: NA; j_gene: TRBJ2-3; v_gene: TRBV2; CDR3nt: TGTGCCAGCAGTGAAGTGGGGGGGTACACAGATACGCAGTATTTT; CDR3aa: CASSEVGGYTDTQYF
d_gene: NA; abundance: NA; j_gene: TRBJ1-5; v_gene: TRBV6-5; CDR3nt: TGTGCCAGCAGTCTTCGAACCAAGGATCAGCCCCAGCATTTT; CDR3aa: CASSLRTKDQPQHF
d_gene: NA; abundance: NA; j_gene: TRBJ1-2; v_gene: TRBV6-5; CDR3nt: TGTGCCAGCAGTTACGGGGCGAACTATGGCTACACCTTC; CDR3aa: CASSYGANYGYTF
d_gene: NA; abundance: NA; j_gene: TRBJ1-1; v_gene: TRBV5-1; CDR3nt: TGCGCCAGCAGCTTCCAGGGGTTCGGAGGCACTGAAGCTTTCTTT; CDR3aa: CASSFQGFGGTEAFF
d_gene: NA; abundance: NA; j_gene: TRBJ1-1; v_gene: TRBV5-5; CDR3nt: TGTGCCAGCAGCTTTACTGGTTCCGGGAGCGGCACTGAAGCTTTCTTT; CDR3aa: CASSFTGSGSGTEAFF
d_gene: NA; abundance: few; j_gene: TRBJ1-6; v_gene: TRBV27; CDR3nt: TGTGCCAGCAGTTTCCGAATCACAGGGCGGGGATCACCCCTCCACTTT; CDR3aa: CASSFRITGRGSPLHF
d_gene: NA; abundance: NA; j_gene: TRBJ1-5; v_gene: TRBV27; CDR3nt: TGTGCCAGCAGTTTCCTGGGGGATAGCAATCAGCCCCAGCATTTT; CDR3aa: CASSFLGDSNQPQHF
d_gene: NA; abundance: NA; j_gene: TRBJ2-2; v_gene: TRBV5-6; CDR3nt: TGTGCCAGCAGCTTGCAGGGGCGCGACACCGGGGAGCTGTTTTTT; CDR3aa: CASSLQGRDTGELFF
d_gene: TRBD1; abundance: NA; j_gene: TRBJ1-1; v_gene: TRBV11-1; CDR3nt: TGTGCCAGCAGCTTAGAGGGACAGGCACACACTGAAGCTTTCTTT; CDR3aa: CASSLEGQAHTEAFF
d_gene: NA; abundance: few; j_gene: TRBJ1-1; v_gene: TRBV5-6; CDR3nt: TGTGCCAGCAGCTCCACAGGGTTGAGAACTGAAGCTTTCTTT; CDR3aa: CASSSTGLRTEAFF
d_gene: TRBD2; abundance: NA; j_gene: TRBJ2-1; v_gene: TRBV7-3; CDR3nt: TGTGCCAGCAGCATCGGGGGGGCCTGGAATGAGCAGTTCTTC; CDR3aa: CASSIGGAWNEQFF
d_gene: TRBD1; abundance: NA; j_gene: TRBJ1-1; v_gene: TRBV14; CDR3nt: TGTGCCAACCCACTCCGGGACAGCACCGAGAACACTGAAGCTTTCTTT; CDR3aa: CANPLRDSTENTEAFF
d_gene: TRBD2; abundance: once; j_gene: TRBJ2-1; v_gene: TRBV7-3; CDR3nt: TGTGCCAGCAGCTTAACGGGACTAGCGGGGGGCAATGAGCAGTTCTTC; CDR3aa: CASSLTGLAGGNEQFF
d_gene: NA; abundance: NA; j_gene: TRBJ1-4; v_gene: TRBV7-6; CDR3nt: TGTGCCAGCAGCTTAGCGGGAAGCGGGGTCCGGGAAAAACTGTTTTTT; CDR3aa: CASSLAGSGVREKLFF
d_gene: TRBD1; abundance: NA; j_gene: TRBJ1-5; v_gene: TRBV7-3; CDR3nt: TGTGCCAGCAGCTCCCAGGGGGCGTATCAGCCCCAGCATTTT; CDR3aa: CASSSQGAYQPQHF
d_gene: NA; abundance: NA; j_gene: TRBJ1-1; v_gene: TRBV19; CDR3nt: TGTGCCAGTAGTTATGACAGAAAGAACACTGAAGCTTTCTTT; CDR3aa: CASSYDRKNTEAFF
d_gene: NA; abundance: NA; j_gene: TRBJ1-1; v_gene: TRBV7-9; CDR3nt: TGTGCCAGCAGCCCGGGGTTAGAAGCTTTCTTT; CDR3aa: CASSPGLEAFF
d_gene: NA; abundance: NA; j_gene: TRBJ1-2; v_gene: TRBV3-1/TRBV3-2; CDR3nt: TGTGCAAGCGGAGTAGTCTATGGCTACACCTTC; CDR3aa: CASGVVYGYTF
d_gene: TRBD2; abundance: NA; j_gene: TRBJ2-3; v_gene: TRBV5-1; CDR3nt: TGCGCCAGCAGCTTGGGTGCCGGGGGGAGCACAGATACGCAGTATTTT; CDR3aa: CASSLGAGGSTDTQYF
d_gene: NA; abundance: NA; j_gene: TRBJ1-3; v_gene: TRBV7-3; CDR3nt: TGTGCCAGCAGCCCCGGGACAGGAAACACCATATATTTT; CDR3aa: CASSPGTGNTIYF
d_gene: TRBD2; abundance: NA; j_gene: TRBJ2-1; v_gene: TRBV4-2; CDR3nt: TGTGCCAGCAGCCAAGAGGATGGCGGGGGGGGCAATGAGCAGTTCTTC; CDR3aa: CASSQEDGGGGNEQFF
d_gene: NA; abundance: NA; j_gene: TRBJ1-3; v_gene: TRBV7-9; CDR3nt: TGTGCCAGCAGCTTATCAGGGGTAGGAAACACCATATATTTT; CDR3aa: CASSLSGVGNTIYF
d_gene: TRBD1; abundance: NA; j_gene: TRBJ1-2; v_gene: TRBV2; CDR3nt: TGTGCCAGCAGTCCGACAGGGCTGAACTATGGCTACACCTTC; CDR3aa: CASSPTGLNYGYTF